The present T cell receptor (beta chain) was sequenced within a study of metastatic and nonmetastatic thyroid tumors. Study summary: Comparison of repertoires was carried out across blood and tumor or nodule tissue from malignant and benign thyroid patients.

TCRdb called clones again from the PCR reads with MiXCR. The table lists fewer than 35,000 clones, around 30% of them singletons. Study conclusions and caveats: Benign nodules reportedly had significantly lower TCR beta diversity than malignant thyroid tumors in blood and tumor.

Germline CDR1 is DFQATT and CDR2 is SNEGSKA (reference sequence). The CDR3 sequence is 15 residues long. J gave up 1 base and V 4 bases, and 6 bases lay outside the gene matches. Remarks on this clone: What it binds is not known.

All patients were treatment-naive before thyroid surgery. The TCR sequence derives from a female donor with papillary thyroid cancer or a benign thyroid nodule (not recorded which). Some clones in this sample may be carry-over from other donors' samples. The chain combines TRBV20-1 with TRBJ1-5, with 8 bases aligning to TRBD1. The sample consisted of blood. The CDR3 loop is CSAIRTGLSNQPQHF. In DNA form, the CDR3 reads TGCAGTGCTATCCGGACAGGGTTAAGCAATCAGCCCCAGCATTTT.